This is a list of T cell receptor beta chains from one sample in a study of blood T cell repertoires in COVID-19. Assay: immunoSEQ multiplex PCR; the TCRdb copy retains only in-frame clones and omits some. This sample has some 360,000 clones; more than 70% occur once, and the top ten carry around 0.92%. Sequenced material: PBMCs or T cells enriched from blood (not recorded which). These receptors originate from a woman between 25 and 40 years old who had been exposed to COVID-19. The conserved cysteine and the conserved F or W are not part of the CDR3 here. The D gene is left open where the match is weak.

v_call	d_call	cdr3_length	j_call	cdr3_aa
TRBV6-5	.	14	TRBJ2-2	ASSYLEQTNTGELF
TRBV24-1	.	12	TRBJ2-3	ATSRESSTDTQY
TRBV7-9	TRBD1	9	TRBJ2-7	ASSFGQVEY
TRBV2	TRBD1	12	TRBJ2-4	ASRQGQLKNIQY
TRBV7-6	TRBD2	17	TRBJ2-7	ASSSLGLAGGKVTYEQY
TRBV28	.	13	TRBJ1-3	ASSRTASSGNTIY
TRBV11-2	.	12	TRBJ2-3	ASSRTGTPDTQY
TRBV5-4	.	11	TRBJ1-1	ASSGGAYSEAF
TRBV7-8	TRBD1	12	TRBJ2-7	ASSSRDRASEQY
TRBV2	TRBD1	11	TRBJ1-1	ASSEARQGDSV
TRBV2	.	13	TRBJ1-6	ASTIGIGGRSPLH
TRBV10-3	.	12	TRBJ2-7	AISEGQGSREQY
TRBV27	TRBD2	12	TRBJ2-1	ASSGLANYNEQF
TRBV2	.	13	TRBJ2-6	ASSPGVSGANVLT
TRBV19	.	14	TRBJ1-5	ASSRGTGSSNQPQH
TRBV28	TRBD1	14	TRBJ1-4	ASSAQGVGTNEKLF
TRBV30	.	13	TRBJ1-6	AWSVSMGRGSPLH
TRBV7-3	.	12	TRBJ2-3	ASSFNGIGDTQY